This passage covers 14 T cell receptor beta chains from one sample sequenced in a study of shared clonotypes between healthy human individuals. Measured with immunoSEQ multiplex PCR; TCRdb has only the in-frame clones, and not every one. The table includes over 850,000 clones, 75% to 80% detected once. Specimen: memory CD4+ T cells from PBMCs. As for subset: CD45RA-negative fraction. Source of these receptors: a young man in good health. Some clones in this sample may be carry-over from other donors' samples.

V is TRBV28 and J is TRBJ1-4; D gene uncertain. The CDR3 has 13 residues. Per germline, CDR1 MDHEN and CDR2 SYDVKM. Trimming pared 7 bases from V and 3 bases from J, leaving 9 bases between. As DNA, the CDR3 is TGTGCCAGCATGCCGGGATCTAATGAAAAACTGTTTTTT. Its translation is CASMPGSNEKLFF.

This clone was observed a handful of times. CDR3 residues: CASSPWDFPNTGELFF. CDR3 coding DNA: TGTGCCAGCTCACCCTGGGACTTCCCGAACACCGGGGAGCTGTTTTTT. V is TRBV18 and J is TRBJ2-2; weak D call: TRBD2 (6 bases). Trimming took 3 bases from V and 0 from J, leaving 11 bases between them. The germline V gene has CDR1 KGHSH and CDR2 LQKENI. The CDR3 extends over 16 amino acids.

This clone was recorded at least ten times. V gene TRBV28 combines with J gene TRBJ2-7, with 11 bases lining up with TRBD1. The CDR3 is 16 residues long. Germline V gene sequence: CDR1 MDHEN, CDR2 SYDVKM. The V segment lost 6 bases and the J segment 2 bases; nucleotides outside the gene matches: 9. CDR3 bases: TGTGCCAGCAGGACATCCGGGACAGGGGGTACCTACGAGCAGTACTTC. Translation: CASRTSGTGGTYEQYF.

The CDR3 is CASSLNRLAADTQYF. The CDR3, as DNA: TGTGCCAGCAGCTTAAATCGGCTAGCGGCAGATACGCAGTATTTT. This chain links TRBV7-3 with TRBJ2-3; 7 bases fit TRBD2. The junction had 5 bases not matched to a gene; V was cut back by 1 base and J by 4 bases. The germline V gene has CDR1 SGHTA and CDR2 FQGTGA. The CDR3 has 15 amino acids.

This clone was found once. The V gene is TRBV28, the J gene TRBJ1-2; 9 nucleotides align to TRBD1. Trimming removed 11 bases from V and 10 bases from J; junction bases left unmatched: 14. CDR1 is MDHEN and CDR2 is SYDVKM in the germline V gene. The CDR3 totals 13 residues. The chain's CDR3 is CAGSRTGAIFYTF. The CDR3 nucleotides read TGTGCCGGTTCAAGGACAGGGGCCATCTTCTACACCTTC.

This clone was counted a single time. This rearrangement joins TRBV7-2 to TRBJ2-7; 9 positions agree with TRBD2. Germline CDR1 reads SGHTA; CDR2 reads FQGNSA. The CDR3 consists of 14 residues. After removal of 8 bases from V and 6 bases from J, the junction contained 11 bases not matched to a gene. CDR3 protein: CASGPGGRAGEQYF. DNA of the CDR3: TGTGCCAGCGGCCCCGGCGGGAGGGCAGGCGAGCAGTACTTC.

The V and J genes are TRBV29-1 and TRBJ2-6; the match to TRBD2 covers 7 bases. Germline V CDR1 and CDR2: SQVTM, ANQGSEA. The CDR3 runs to 16 residues. The trim removed 5 bases at V and 0 bases at J, leaving 7 bases unmatched. Here the CDR3 DNA reads TGCAGCGTTTTTTCCGGGGGGAGCTCTGGGGCCAACGTCCTGACTTTC. Translated: CSVFSGGSSGANVLTF.

The V gene is TRBV5-8, the J gene TRBJ2-1; no firm D call. CDR3 size: 12 residues. CDR1 SGHTS and CDR2 YDEGEE come from the germline V gene. V was clipped by 7 bases and J by 5 bases, with 10 bases between them. In DNA form, the CDR3 reads TGTGCCAGCTCGAAACGGGACAATGAGCAGTTCTTC. Protein: CASSKRDNEQFF.

This clone came up many times. The chain uses TRBV6-1 and TRBJ2-2, with no clear D. Germline-derived CDR1 and CDR2 are MNHNS and SASEGT. This CDR3 is 14 amino acids long. The ends were cut back, 6 bases at V and 7 bases at J, with 15 bases in the middle. The chain's CDR3 is CASRTDPIDGELFF. In DNA form, the CDR3 reads TGTGCCAGCAGGACGGACCCTATCGACGGGGAGCTGTTTTTT.

The chain is built from TRBV28 and TRBJ1-1, with 8 bases aligning to TRBD1. Germline V gene data show CDR1 as MDHEN and CDR2 as SYDVKM. There are 15 residues in the CDR3. The ends lost 3 bases at V and 7 bases at J; junction bases unmatched: 10. The CDR3, as DNA: TGTGCCAGCAGTTTGGACAGGGCCCCAGGCGGTGAAGCTTTCTTT. Amino acid sequence: CASSLDRAPGGEAFF. Drawing the rest from reference TRBV28 and TRBJ1-1, the complete variable domain is DVKVTQSSRYLVKRTGEKVFLECVQDMDHENMFWYRQDPGLGLRLIYFSYDVKMKEKGDIPEGYSVSREKKERFSLILESASTNQTSMYLCASSLDRAPGGEAFFGQGTRLTVV.

In its sample, this clone was seen once. At one end the junction does not follow the germline gene, possibly because of a read error. CDR3 DNA sequence: TGTGCCGGCAGCCCGCAGGCCTACGAGCAGTACTTC. Protein product: CAGSPQAYEQYF. This rearrangement joins TRBV7-9 to TRBJ2-7; D gene unclear. The germline CDR1 and CDR2 sequences are SEHNR and FQNEAQ (reference sequence). The CDR3 has 12 residues.

This chain uses TRBV5-1 with TRBJ2-7; 10 bases match TRBD1. V lost 0 bases to trimming and J lost 7 bases; unmatched junction nucleotides: 10. Germline values: CDR1 SGHRS, CDR2 YFSETQ. The length of the CDR3 is 16 residues. The DNA for the CDR3 is TGCGCCAGCAGCTTGGCCTTTGGGACAGGGGCGGGAGAGCAGTACTTC. Translating gives CASSLAFGTGAGEQYF.

The gene calls are TRBV11-2 and TRBJ2-5; TRBD2 aligns across 9 bases. Germline assignment: CDR1 SGHAT and CDR2 FQNNGV. V lost 4 bases and J lost 1; bases outside the gene matches: 4. This CDR3 is 15 amino acids long. The CDR3: CASSSAGGFQETQYF. CDR3 DNA sequence: TGTGCCAGCAGCTCGGCGGGAGGGTTCCAAGAGACCCAGTACTTC.

The rearrangement uses TRBV6-5 and TRBJ1-1; D is uncertain. Germline V gene sequence: CDR1 MNHEY, CDR2 SVGAGI. V dropped 6 bases and J dropped 0 bases, with 11 bases sitting between them. The CDR3 sequence is 14 residues long. CDR3 sequence: CASSHRQLNTEAFF. CDR3 DNA sequence: TGTGCCAGCAGCCACCGGCAGCTGAACACTGAAGCTTTCTTT.